This TCR beta chain emerged from a study of spatial heterogeneity in lung cancer. Time point described: sample taken at primary tumor resection. Sequencing covered unsorted whole RNA taken from tumor, nontumor lung or frozen PBMC. This clonotype was detected ten times or more. MiXCR was run by TCRdb on the 5' RACE reads, yielding one entry per CDR3 protein. The table records approximately 38,000 distinct CDR3 sequences, 5.8% of them present only once. V lost 5 bases to trimming and J lost 2 bases, with 12 bases between them. Germline CDR1 reads DFQATT; CDR2 reads SNEGSKA (reference sequence). This CDR3 region has 13 residues.

J is TRBJ1-1 and V is TRBV20-1; tentative D call: TRBD1 (5 bases). Sequenced here: PBMCs, sampled at surgery. The receptor was derived from a male donor with early-stage non-small cell lung cancer. In nucleotides, the CDR3 is TGCAGTGCTCCTCGGGGACTCAACACTGAAGCTTTCTTT. Translating it yields CSAPRGLNTEAFF.